This T cell receptor (beta chain) emerged from a study of identical twins. The germline CDR1 and CDR2 sequences are SGDLS and YYNGEE. With 0 bases clipped from V and 4 bases from J, the junction kept 6 bases outside the gene matches. The CDR3 covers 16 residues. TCRdb fed the 5' RACE reads into MiXCR, producing one record per CDR3 protein. Among 250,000 or so distinct CDR3 sequences, roughly 13% were seen once, and the ten largest hold 4% to 5%. The sample was also linked to a second study, of yellow fever vaccine responses in identical twins.

Material for sequencing was memory (CD45RO+) T cells sorted from blood. This receptor was taken from a woman aged 18-30 years in good health. This sequence joins TRBV9 and TRBJ2-5, with 10 bases fitting TRBD1. This CDR3 reads CASSVAGQGDIETQYF. The CDR3 DNA sequence: TGTGCCAGCAGCGTAGCTGGACAGGGGGATATAGAGACCCAGTACTTC.